Each of the 21 T cell receptor beta chains below was sequenced from the same sample in a study of shared clonotypes between healthy human individuals. Some clones are missing from TCRdb's copy, which holds only in-frame ones; the method was immunoSEQ multiplex PCR. The data show about 480,000 clones, more than 65% seen once. Source material: PBMCs. The receptors were gathered from a woman between 35 and 50 years old in good health. Some clones in this sample may be carry-over from other donors' samples.

To note about this clone: This same CDR3 is encoded by further DNA sequences in the sample. V gene TRBV25-1 combines with J gene TRBJ1-1; D unresolved. Trimming left V 3 bases short and J 2 bases short, with 7 bases between. The germline V gene encodes CDR1 MGHDK and CDR2 SYGVNS. The CDR3 is 13 amino acids. CDR3: CASSEYGNTEAFF. CDR3 DNA sequence: TGTGCCAGCAGTGAGTACGGAAACACTGAAGCTTTCTTT.

V usage is TRBV7-2 and J usage is TRBJ2-7, with 7 bases matching TRBD2. The CDR3 sequence is 16 residues long. Trimming took 3 bases from V and 6 from J; bases not matched to a gene: 14. Germline values: CDR1 SGHTA, CDR2 FQGNSA. CDR3 DNA sequence: TGTGCCAGCAGCTTCAGGTCCGGGACTACGCGCTCCGAGCAGTACTTC. Translated, it gives CASSFRSGTTRSEQYF.

The chain has TRBV11-3 and TRBJ2-2; TRBD1 matches 9 bases. This CDR3 is built from 16 residues. After removal of 5 bases from V and 0 bases from J, the junction contained 4 bases not matched to a gene. Germline lookup yields CDR1 SGHNT and CDR2 YENEEA. The DNA for the CDR3 is TGTGCCAGCAGCCCACAGGGGGCGGCGAACACCGGGGAGCTGTTTTTT. Protein: CASSPQGAANTGELFF.

This chain connects TRBV6-5 to TRBJ1-2, with 7 bases matching TRBD1. The trim removed 6 bases at V and 2 bases at J, leaving 6 bases unmatched. The CDR3 loop spans 14 amino acids. Looked up from germline, CDR1 is MNHEY and CDR2 is SVGAGI. The CDR3 sequence: CASRYQGENYGYTF. The DNA of the CDR3 is TGTGCCAGCAGATATCAGGGGGAGAACTATGGCTACACCTTC.

The chain uses TRBV20-1 and TRBJ2-7; maybe TRBD1 (6 bases). The CDR3 spans 11 residues. Germline CDR1 and CDR2: DFQATT and SNEGSKA (reference sequence). Trimming shortened V by 5 bases and J by 6 bases, and 11 bases separated the two germline ends. The CDR3 protein is CSAHTGSEQYF. The CDR3 nucleotides read TGCAGTGCTCACACAGGGAGCGAGCAGTACTTC.

This clone appeared a few times. The J gene is TRBJ1-2, the V gene TRBV11-2, with 7 bases aligning to TRBD1. The germline CDR1 and CDR2 sequences are SGHAT and FQNNGV. CDR3 length: 12 amino acids. J lost 10 bases, V lost 3 bases, and 5 bases had no gene match. CDR3 loop: CASSLTGSDYTF. CDR3 DNA sequence: TGTGCCAGCAGCTTGACAGGGTCTGACTACACCTTC. Full variable domain (rest looked up from reference TRBV11-2 and TRBJ1-2): EAGVAQSPRYKIIEKRQSVAFWCNPISGHATLYWYQQILGQGPKLLIQFQNNGVVDDSQLPKDRFSAERLKGVDSTLKIQPAKLEDSAVYLCASSLTGSDYTFGSGTRLTVV.

This chain joins TRBV6-4 and TRBJ2-7; the D is unclear. The CDR3 contains 12 residues. V was shortened by 7 bases and J by 3 bases, with 10 bases between the two germline ends. CDR1 is MRHNA, CDR2 SNTAGT, per germline. The CDR3 sequence is CASTLGNYEQYF. CDR3 bases: TGTGCCAGCACTCTGGGGAACTACGAGCAGTACTTC.

The genes are TRBV10-2 and TRBJ2-1, with 13 bases matching TRBD2. The CDR3 spans 16 residues. After removal of 6 bases from V and 9 bases from J, the junction contained 11 bases not matched to a gene. Per the germline V gene, CDR1 is WSHSY and CDR2 is SAAADI. DNA of the CDR3: TGCGCCAGCAGACCCCCCGGGACTAGCGGGATGGGTGAGCAGTTCTTC. Amino acid sequence: CASRPPGTSGMGEQFF.

This clone has more than one count but fewer than ten. This chain joins TRBV10-3 and TRBJ1-5; D is unclear. V lost 4 bases, J lost 4 bases, and 14 bases lay in between. Germline V gene data show CDR1 as ENHRY and CDR2 as SYGVKD. CDR3 length: 15 amino acids. The CDR3 loop reads CAISVGRAENQPQHF. CDR3 nucleotides: TGTGCCATCAGTGTTGGTAGGGCGGAAAATCAGCCCCAGCATTTT.

This sequence joins TRBV6-6 and TRBJ2-7; 15 bases line up with TRBD2. The V and J ends lost 4 bases and 3 bases, in that order; junction bases with no gene match: 4. Germline V gene lookup returns CDR1 MNHNY and CDR2 SVGAGI (reference sequence). The CDR3 totals 16 residues. CDR3 coding DNA: TGTGCCAGCAGTTCCCCGGGACTAGCGGGAGGCTACGAGCAGTACTTC. Translation: CASSSPGLAGGYEQYF.

This chain links TRBV5-6 with TRBJ2-5; weak D call: TRBD2 (5 bases). V was trimmed by 3 bases and J by 0 bases, leaving 12 bases between them. CDR3 length: 15 residues. The germline CDR1 and CDR2 sequences are SGHDT and YYEEEE. CDR3: CASSWEAAYQETQYF. For the CDR3, the DNA is TGTGCCAGCAGCTGGGAAGCGGCCTACCAAGAGACCCAGTACTTC.

This clone has a single count. Additional DNA sequences in this sample encode the identical CDR3. This rearrangement joins TRBV9 to TRBJ2-7; no definite D call. Trimming removed 0 bases at V and 0 bases at J, with 7 bases between. Germline V lookup: CDR1 SGDLS, CDR2 YYNGEE. CDR3 length: 14 residues. The CDR3 nucleotides read TGTGCCAGCAGCGTAGACCATAGCTCCTACGAGCAGTACTTC. It translates to CASSVDHSSYEQYF.

For this clone: One junction end does not reproduce the germline sequence, and a read error may be involved. The DNA for the CDR3 is TGTGCTAGCAGCTCGGGCGGGAGTACCCTCGAAGAGCAGTTCTTC. It encodes CASSSGGSTLEEQFF. V and J are TRBV7-7 and TRBJ2-1, with 7 bases matching TRBD2. Germline values: CDR1 SSHAT, CDR2 FNYEAQ (reference sequence). The CDR3 covers 15 residues.

The chain joins TRBV5-1 to TRBJ1-4; maybe TRBD1 (5 bases). This CDR3 spans 15 amino acids. V dropped 0 bases and J dropped 6 bases, with 12 bases sitting between them. Germline CDR1 is SGHRS and CDR2 is YFSETQ. The chain's CDR3 is CASSLASGTDEKLFF. CDR3 in DNA: TGCGCCAGCAGCTTGGCGTCGGGGACGGATGAAAAACTGTTTTTT.

The chain carries TRBV18 and TRBJ1-2; 7 nucleotides match TRBD1. Germline CDR1 is KGHSH and CDR2 is LQKENI. The CDR3 extends over 13 amino acids. V lost 3 bases and J lost 6; bases outside the gene matches: 4. CDR3 sequence (DNA): TGTGCCAGCTCACCCAGACAGGGTAATGGCTACACCTTC. This translates into CASSPRQGNGYTF. The entire variable domain, with the rest obtained from reference TRBV18 and TRBJ1-2, is as follows: NAGVMQNPRHLVRRRGQEARLRCSPMKGHSHVYWYRQLPEEGLKFMVYLQKENIIDESGMPKERFSAEFPKEGPSILRIQQVVRGDSAAYFCASSPRQGNGYTFGSGTRLTVV.

J is TRBJ2-6 and V is TRBV5-1; TRBD2 might be the D (6 bases). V gave up 0 bases and J gave up 2 bases, with 15 bases separating them. Germline CDR1 is SGHRS and CDR2 is YFSETQ. CDR3 length equals 18 residues. In nucleotides, the CDR3 is TGCGCCAGCAGCTTGGGGGGAGCTAGCGCTACTGGGGCCAACGTCCTGACTTTC. Amino acids: CASSLGGASATGANVLTF.

This clone was seen a single time. The chain combines TRBV19 with TRBJ2-7, with unresolved D. This CDR3 has 14 residues. Germline loops: CDR1 LNHDA, CDR2 SQIVND (reference sequence). Trimming shortened V by 1 base and J by 1 base, and 8 bases separated the two germline ends. The CDR3 loop reads CASSIGAPSYEQYF. The DNA for the CDR3 is TGTGCCAGTAGTATAGGAGCCCCTTCCTACGAGCAGTACTTC.

The chain couples TRBV10-3 to TRBJ2-7, with 10 nucleotides matching TRBD2. The J segment lost 5 bases and the V segment lost 7 bases, leaving 8 bases of the junction unmatched. The CDR3 totals 14 residues. Germline V gene data show CDR1 as ENHRY and CDR2 as SYGVKD. The CDR3 sequence is CAITEREGPHEQYF. The DNA of the CDR3 is TGTGCCATCACCGAGCGGGAGGGCCCTCACGAGCAGTACTTC.

The chain links TRBV6-1 to TRBJ2-7, with D unclear. CDR3 length: 12 amino acids. Per germline, CDR1 MNHNS and CDR2 SASEGT. V was clipped by 6 bases and J by 2 bases, with 8 bases between them. The CDR3 DNA is TGTGCCAGCAGCCCAACGACCTACGAGCAGTACTTC. The encoded protein is CASSPTTYEQYF.

This chain connects TRBV11-2 to TRBJ2-3; 9 nucleotides align to TRBD2. J was trimmed by 5 bases and V by 2 bases; bases with no gene match: 11. The CDR3 consists of 17 residues. Germline V lookup: CDR1 SGHAT, CDR2 FQNNGV. This CDR3 is CASSLFLAGGPEDTQYF. Written as DNA, the CDR3 is TGTGCCAGCAGCTTATTTCTGGCGGGAGGGCCTGAAGATACGCAGTATTTT. Combining the CDR3 with reference TRBV11-2 and TRBJ2-3 gives the whole variable domain EAGVAQSPRYKIIEKRQSVAFWCNPISGHATLYWYQQILGQGPKLLIQFQNNGVVDDSQLPKDRFSAERLKGVDSTLKIQPAKLEDSAVYLCASSLFLAGGPEDTQYFGPGTRLTVL.

The chain combines TRBV19 with TRBJ1-1; D may be TRBD1 (6 bases). The CDR3 runs 15 residues. Germline V lookup: CDR1 LNHDA, CDR2 SQIVND (reference sequence). V lost 5 bases to trimming and J lost 1 base, with 14 bases between them. CDR3 region: CASSPGTRSNTEAFF. The CDR3 DNA reads as TGTGCCAGTAGTCCAGGGACACGATCGAACACTGAAGCTTTCTTT.